Presented here are 9 T cell receptor beta chains from one specimen sequenced in a study of blood T cells in healthy people across ages. Alongside a J-beta primer mix, a sample-barcoded 5' primer served in a second PCR lasting 7 to 11 cycles. TCRdb reprocessed the 5' RACE reads via MiXCR and lists one record per CDR3 protein. Of some 1 million distinct CDR3 sequences listed, more than 35% were seen once; the top ten hold 15% to 20%. The sequenced sample was blood. The origin of the receptors is a woman aged 55 to 70 in good health.

The chain joins TRBV20-1 to TRBJ1-5; 8 bases match TRBD1. The V and J ends lost 5 bases and 6 bases, in that order; junction bases with no gene match: 3. The CDR3 spans 12 residues. Germline values: CDR1 DFQATT, CDR2 SNEGSKA (reference sequence). CDR3 sequence (DNA): TGCAGTGCTCGGGGGACAGGTCAGCCCCAGCATTTT. Protein sequence: CSARGTGQPQHF.

The V call is TRBV24-1, the J call TRBJ2-6, with TRBD1 matching 10 bases. V shed 7 bases and J 0 bases; nucleotides not matched to a gene: 2. The germline gives CDR1 KGHDR, CDR2 SFDVKD. CDR3 length equals 16 residues. The CDR3 region has the DNA TGTGCCACCAGCCGGACAGGGGGCTCTGGGGCCAACGTCCTGACTTTC. This codes for CATSRTGGSGANVLTF.

The rearrangement uses TRBV20-1 and TRBJ1-1, with D possibly being TRBD1 (5 bases). This CDR3 has 20 amino acids. The V end was cut by 2 bases, the J end by 0 bases, with 28 bases between. Per germline, CDR1 DFQATT and CDR2 SNEGSKA (reference sequence). The CDR3: CSARSGGVVGWENMNTEAFF. The CDR3 nucleotides are TGCAGTGCTAGATCTGGGGGGGTGGTCGGGTGGGAGAACATGAACACTGAAGCTTTCTTT.

About this clonotype itself: A clone one base away is much larger, so this may be a read error. The chain links TRBV30 to TRBJ2-7, with TRBD2 identical over 7 bases. The closer fit of TRBJ2-1 to the DNA end suggests the J call may be wrong. Germline-derived CDR1 and CDR2 are GTSNPN and SVGIG (reference sequence). The CDR3 length is 14 residues. The CDR3 reads CACTTGGIRKTQFF. The CDR3 bases are TGTGCCTGTACCACCGGGGGGATCAGGAAGACCCAGTTCTTC.

The V call is TRBV29-1, the J call TRBJ2-3; D perhaps matches TRBD1 (5 bases). This CDR3 has 13 amino acids. CDR1 is SQVTM, CDR2 ANQGSEA, per germline. V dropped 7 bases and J dropped 5 bases, with 16 bases sitting between them. CDR3 nucleotide sequence: TGCAGCGCGGCGGCACCAAGGGGAGATACGCAGTATTTT. Protein: CSAAAPRGDTQYF.

This chain uses TRBV28 with TRBJ2-7; weak D call: TRBD2 (7 bases). This CDR3 region has 18 residues. Trimming cost V 6 bases and J 6 bases, with 30 bases left between them. CDR1 and CDR2 from the germline V gene are MDHEN and SYDVKM. The CDR3 DNA is TGTGCCAGCAGAAATCTAGGGGGGGCGGGAGAGCGTCTTTTCGAGCAGTACTTC. This gives the protein CASRNLGGAGERLFEQYF. Full variable domain (remainder filled in from reference TRBV28 and TRBJ2-7): DVKVTQSSRYLVKRTGEKVFLECVQDMDHENMFWYRQDPGLGLRLIYFSYDVKMKEKGDIPEGYSVSREKKERFSLILESASTNQTSMYLCASRNLGGAGERLFEQYFGPGTRLTVT.

Comment on this clonotype: A read error is possible here, since a much larger clone lies one base away. The chain has TRBV13 and TRBJ2-4, with TRBD2 matching over 12 bases. The last part of the DNA fits TRBJ2-7 better; the J call may be wrong. In germline, CDR1 is PRHDT, CDR2 FYEKMQ (reference sequence). This CDR3 is built from 19 residues. CDR3 nucleotide sequence: TGTACCAGCAGCACTCAAAGGACTAGCGGGGCATATAAATCCTACGAGCAGTACTTC. Translated, it gives CTSSTQRTSGAYKSYEQYF.

The genes are TRBV20-1 and TRBJ2-1, with TRBD2 as a possible D gene (6 bases). V shed 6 bases and J shed 7 bases, with 13 bases lying between them. The germline CDR1 and CDR2 sequences are DFQATT and SNEGSKA (reference sequence). This CDR3 has 12 amino acids. CDR3 sequence (DNA): TGCAGTGCCCCCGGAGGGCCGAATGAGCAGTTCTTC. This gives the protein CSAPGGPNEQFF.

The sample holds a few counts of this clonotype. V gene TRBV5-8 combines with J gene TRBJ2-7; 8 bases fit TRBD1. This CDR3 spans 17 amino acids. The J segment lost 0 bases and the V segment lost 0 bases, leaving 8 bases of the junction unmatched. Germline-derived CDR1 and CDR2 are SGHTS and YDEGEE. The CDR3 protein is CASSLEQGASFSYEQYF. CDR3 nucleotides: TGTGCCAGCAGCTTGGAGCAGGGGGCCTCCTTCTCCTACGAGCAGTACTTC.